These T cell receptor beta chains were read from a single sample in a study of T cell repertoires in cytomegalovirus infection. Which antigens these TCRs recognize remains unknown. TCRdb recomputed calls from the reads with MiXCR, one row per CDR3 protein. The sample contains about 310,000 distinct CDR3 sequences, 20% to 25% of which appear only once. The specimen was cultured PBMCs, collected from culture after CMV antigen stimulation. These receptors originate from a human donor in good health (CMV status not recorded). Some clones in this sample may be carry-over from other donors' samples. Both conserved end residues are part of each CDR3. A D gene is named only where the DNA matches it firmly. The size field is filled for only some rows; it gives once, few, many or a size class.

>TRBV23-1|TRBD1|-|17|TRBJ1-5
CASSQSGTGDSNQPQHF
TGCGCCAGCAGTCAATCCGGGACAGGGGATAGCAATCAGCCCCAGCATTTT
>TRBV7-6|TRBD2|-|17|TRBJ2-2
CASSHSLAGGSTGELFF
TGTGCCAGCAGCCACTCCCTAGCGGGAGGTTCCACCGGGGAGCTGTTTTTT
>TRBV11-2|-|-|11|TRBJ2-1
CASSPTGPQFF
TGTGCCAGCAGTCCTACAGGTCCTCAGTTCTTC
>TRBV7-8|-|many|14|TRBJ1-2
CASGRDEVTYGYTF
TGTGCCAGTGGGCGGGACGAGGTAACCTATGGCTACACCTTC
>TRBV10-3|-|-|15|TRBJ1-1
CAISAPGRMNTEAFF
TGTGCCATCAGTGCCCCGGGACGGATGAACACTGAAGCTTTCTTT
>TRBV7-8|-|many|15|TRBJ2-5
CASNKNWRGRETQYF
TGTGCCAGCAACAAAAATTGGAGGGGGCGAGAGACCCAGTACTTC
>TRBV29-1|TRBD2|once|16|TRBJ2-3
CSVAVPTSGGLDTQYF
TGCAGCGTTGCAGTACCGACTAGCGGAGGTTTAGATACGCAGTATTTT
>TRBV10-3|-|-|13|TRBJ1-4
CAISKQHSEKLFF
TGTGCCATCAGCAAACAGCACTCTGAAAAACTGTTTTTT
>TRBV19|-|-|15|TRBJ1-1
CASRTSGRSNTEAFF
TGTGCCAGTAGGACTTCGGGACGCTCGAACACTGAAGCTTTCTTT
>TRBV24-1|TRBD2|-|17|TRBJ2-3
CATSDPRTSGSSDTQYF
TGTGCCACCAGTGATCCGAGGACTAGCGGGAGTTCAGATACGCAGTATTTT
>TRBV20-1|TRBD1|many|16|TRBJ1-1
CSAKDRAGVRITEAFF
TGCAGTGCCAAAGACAGGGCCGGGGTACGGATCACTGAAGCTTTCTTT
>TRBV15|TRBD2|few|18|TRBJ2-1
CATSRTLAGTSTYNEQFF
TGTGCCACCAGCAGAACACTAGCCGGGACTAGCACCTACAATGAGCAGTTCTTC
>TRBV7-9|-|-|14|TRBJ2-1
CASSLDRARNEQFF
TGTGCCAGCAGCTTAGATCGCGCGAGGAATGAGCAGTTCTTC
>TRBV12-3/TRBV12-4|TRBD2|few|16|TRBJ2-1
CASSSLSGLAWYEQFF
TGTGCCAGCAGTAGCCTTAGTGGACTAGCCTGGTATGAGCAGTTCTTC
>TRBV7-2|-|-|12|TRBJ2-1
CASRSDRGRQFF
TGTGCCAGCAGAAGCGACAGAGGGAGGCAGTTCTTC
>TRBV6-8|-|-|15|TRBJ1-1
CASTDGQRPNTEAFF
TGTGCCAGCACCGATGGACAGCGCCCGAACACTGAAGCTTTCTTT
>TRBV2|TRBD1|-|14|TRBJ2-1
CASSSRGQLGEQFF
TGTGCCAGCAGCTCCAGGGGGCAGTTGGGTGAGCAGTTCTTC
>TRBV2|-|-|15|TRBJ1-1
CASSERAGWNTEAFF
TGTGCCAGCAGTGAAAGGGCAGGGTGGAACACTGAAGCTTTCTTT
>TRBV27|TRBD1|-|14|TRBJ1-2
CASSFRQGAGGYTF
TGTGCCAGCAGTTTTAGGCAGGGGGCGGGTGGCTACACCTTC
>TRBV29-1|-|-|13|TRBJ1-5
CSVATGSNQPQHF
TGCAGCGTTGCGACAGGAAGCAATCAGCCCCAGCATTTT
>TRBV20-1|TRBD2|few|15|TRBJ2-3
CRPLGGERGVDTQYF
TGCAGGCCCCTGGGGGGGGAGAGAGGGGTAGATACGCAGTATTTT
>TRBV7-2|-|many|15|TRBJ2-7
CASSFSLSYSYEQYF
TGTGCCAGCAGCTTCAGTCTATCCTATTCCTACGAGCAGTACTTC
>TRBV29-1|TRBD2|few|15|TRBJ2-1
CSVEDPERGNNEQFF
TGCAGCGTTGAAGATCCCGAGCGGGGAAACAATGAGCAGTTCTTC
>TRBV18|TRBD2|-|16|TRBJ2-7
CASSPPFQRGYYEQYF
TGTGCCAGCTCACCACCTTTCCAGCGGGGATACTACGAGCAGTACTTC
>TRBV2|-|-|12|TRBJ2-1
CASSGMYNEQFF
TGTGCCAGCAGCGGGATGTACAATGAGCAGTTCTTC
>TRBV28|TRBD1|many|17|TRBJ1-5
CASSPWTGLGNNQPQHF
TGTGCCAGCAGTCCCTGGACAGGTCTGGGGAACAATCAGCCCCAGCATTTT
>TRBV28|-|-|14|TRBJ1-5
CASSFGGSNQPQHF
TGTGCCAGCAGTTTCGGGGGGAGCAATCAGCCCCAGCATTTT
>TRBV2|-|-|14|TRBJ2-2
CASSEPRETGELFF
TGTGCCAGCAGTGAACCCCGCGAAACCGGGGAGCTGTTTTTT
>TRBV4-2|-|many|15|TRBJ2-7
CASSRETRGAYEQYF
TGTGCCAGCAGCCGAGAGACTAGAGGAGCCTACGAGCAGTACTTC
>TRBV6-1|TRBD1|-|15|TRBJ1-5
CASRDRGYSNQPQHF
TGTGCCAGCAGGGACAGGGGATATAGCAATCAGCCCCAGCATTTT
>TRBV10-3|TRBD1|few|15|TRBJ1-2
CAIKETGLTLWGYTF
TGTGCCATCAAGGAGACAGGGCTAACCCTATGGGGCTACACCTTC
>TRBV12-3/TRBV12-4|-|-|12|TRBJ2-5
CASRTAQETQYF
TGTGCCAGCAGGACAGCTCAAGAGACCCAGTACTTC
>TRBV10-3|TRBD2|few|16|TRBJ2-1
CAITDQGLSGSNEQFF
TGTGCCATCACTGATCAGGGACTTAGCGGGAGTAATGAGCAGTTCTTC
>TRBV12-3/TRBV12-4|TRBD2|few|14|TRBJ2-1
CASSFSGFYNEQFF
TGTGCCAGCAGCTTTAGCGGGTTTTACAATGAGCAGTTCTTC
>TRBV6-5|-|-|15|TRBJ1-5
CASRSGLDNSQPQHF
TGTGCCAGCAGAAGTGGTCTAGATAACAGTCAGCCCCAGCATTTT
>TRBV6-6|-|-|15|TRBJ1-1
CASSAQTGPRSEAFF
TGTGCCAGCAGTGCCCAGACAGGTCCAAGATCTGAAGCTTTCTTT
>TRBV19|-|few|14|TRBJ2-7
CASKNEPETYEQYF
TGTGCCAGCAAAAACGAGCCAGAGACCTACGAGCAGTACTTC
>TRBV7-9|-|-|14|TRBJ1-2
CASSLVGGRSGYTF
TGTGCCAGCAGCTTAGTAGGGGGTCGCTCTGGCTACACCTTC
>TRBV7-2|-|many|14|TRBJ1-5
CASRRGGGNQPQHF
TGTGCCAGCAGGCGCGGGGGGGGCAATCAGCCCCAGCATTTT
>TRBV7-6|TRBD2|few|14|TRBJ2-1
CASSRTSGLIEQFF
TGTGCCAGCAGCAGGACTAGCGGTCTTATTGAGCAGTTCTTC
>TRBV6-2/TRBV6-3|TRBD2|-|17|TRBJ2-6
CASSLATAGAGANVLTF
TGTGCCAGCAGCCTTGCTACCGCGGGAGCTGGGGCCAACGTCCTGACTTTC
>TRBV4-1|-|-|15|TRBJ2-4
CASSQDWLAKNIQYF
TGCGCCAGCAGCCAGGACTGGCTAGCCAAAAACATTCAGTACTTC
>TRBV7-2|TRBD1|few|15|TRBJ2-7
CASSPTGARSYEQYF
TGTGCCAGCAGCCCGACAGGGGCCCGGTCCTACGAGCAGTACTTC
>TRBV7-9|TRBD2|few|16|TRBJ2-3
CASSRGTSAHTDTQYF
TGTGCCAGCAGCCGGGGGACTAGCGCCCACACAGATACGCAGTATTTT
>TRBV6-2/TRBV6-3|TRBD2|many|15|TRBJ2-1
CASSPGLAGRNEQFF
TGTGCCAGCAGCCCGGGACTAGCGGGAAGGAATGAGCAGTTCTTC
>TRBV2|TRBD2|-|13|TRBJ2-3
CASRPGGTDTQYF
TGTGCCAGCAGACCCGGGGGGACAGATACGCAGTATTTT
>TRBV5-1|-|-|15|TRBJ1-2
CASSLGTFGDYGYTF
TGCGCCAGCAGCTTGGGCACATTCGGGGACTATGGCTACACCTTC
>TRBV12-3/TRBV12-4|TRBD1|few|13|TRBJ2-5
CASSKQGGETQYF
TGTGCCAGCAGTAAACAGGGGGGAGAGACCCAGTACTTC
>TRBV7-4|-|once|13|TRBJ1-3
CASSFGGVDTIYF
TGTGCCAGCAGCTTTGGGGGTGTGGACACCATATATTTT
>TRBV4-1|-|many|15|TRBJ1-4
CASSQDQGHREKLFF
TGCGCCAGCAGCCAAGATCAGGGTCATAGGGAAAAACTGTTTTTT
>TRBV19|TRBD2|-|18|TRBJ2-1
CATKGTSGSWVGYNEQFF
TGTGCCACAAAGGGGACTAGCGGGAGTTGGGTCGGCTACAATGAGCAGTTCTTC
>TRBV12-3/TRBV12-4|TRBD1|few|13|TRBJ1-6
CASSPGQGLPLHF
TGTGCCAGCAGTCCCGGACAGGGTCTGCCCCTCCACTTT